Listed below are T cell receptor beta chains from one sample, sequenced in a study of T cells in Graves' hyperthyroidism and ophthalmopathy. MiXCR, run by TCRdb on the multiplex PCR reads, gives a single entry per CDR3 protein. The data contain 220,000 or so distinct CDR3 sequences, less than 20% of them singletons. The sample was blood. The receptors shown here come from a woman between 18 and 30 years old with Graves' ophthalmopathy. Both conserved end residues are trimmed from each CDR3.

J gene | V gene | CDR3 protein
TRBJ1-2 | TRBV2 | ASSDTGGTYT
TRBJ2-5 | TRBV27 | ASRTGPPKETQY
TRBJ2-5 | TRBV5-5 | ASSTRTARSYETQY
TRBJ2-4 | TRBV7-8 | ASSSLLGDIQY
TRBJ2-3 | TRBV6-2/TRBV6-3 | AAQGGRSTDTQY
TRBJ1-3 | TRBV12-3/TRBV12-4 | ASSLSGGSGNTIY
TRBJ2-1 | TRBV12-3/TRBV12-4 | ASSGRLAGGESSYNEQF
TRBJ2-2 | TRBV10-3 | AISTGVTNTGELF
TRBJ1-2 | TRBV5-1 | ASSYGQGSGYT
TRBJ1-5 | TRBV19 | ASSLNHNQPQH
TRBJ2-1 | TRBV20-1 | SASPASGSADEQF
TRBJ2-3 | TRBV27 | ASSLRGYTDTQY
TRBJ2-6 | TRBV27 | ASSPTGSSGANVLT
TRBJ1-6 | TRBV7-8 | ASSLAPSGSPLH
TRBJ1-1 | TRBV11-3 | ASSLRPPLEAF
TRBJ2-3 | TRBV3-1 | ASSQVFGDTQY
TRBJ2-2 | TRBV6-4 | ASSDRDTGELF
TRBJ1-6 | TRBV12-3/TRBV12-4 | ASSLENSPLH
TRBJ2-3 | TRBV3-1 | ASSRTETSTDTQY
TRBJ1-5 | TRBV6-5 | ASSYSVLQPQH
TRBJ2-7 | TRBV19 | ASSIGPGWAYEQY
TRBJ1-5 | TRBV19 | ASSILQPTSINQPQH
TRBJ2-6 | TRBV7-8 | ASSYNSRSGANVLT
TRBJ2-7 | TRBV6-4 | ARATGRDEQY
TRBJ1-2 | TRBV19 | ASSTRLDRRNRFGYT
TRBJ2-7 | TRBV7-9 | ASSLPGLRFDEQY
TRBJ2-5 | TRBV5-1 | ASSFGGRAQETQY